The clone carrying this T cell receptor beta chain was seen a handful of times. This CDR3 has 12 amino acids. V lost 6 bases and J lost 4, with 9 bases in between. TCRdb processed the RT-PCR reads anew with MiXCR; each CDR3 protein has one entry. The profile shows about 150,000 distinct CDR3 sequences, approximately 37% of them singletons. The sample originates from a study of patients and donors after allogeneic stem cell transplantation. The sequence was obtained from a human donor who was either an allogeneic HSCT recipient or a stem cell or donor lymphocyte infusion donor (not recorded which). It is not recorded whose cells these are; they may come from a transplant donor. The chain combines TRBV12-3 or TRBV12-4 with TRBJ1-1, with D uncertain. Specimen: blood, either unsorted or a sorted T cell fraction (not recorded which). The CDR3 loop reads CASRAWATEAFF. CDR3 nucleotide sequence: TGTGCCAGCAGGGCCTGGGCCACTGAAGCTTTCTTT.